These 23 T cell receptor beta chains came from one sample sequenced in a study of Ad26.COV2.S vaccination and SARS-CoV-2 variants. Some clones are missing from TCRdb's copy, which holds only in-frame ones; the method was immunoSEQ multiplex PCR. The sample consists of under 150,000 clones, roughly 89% of them appearing once. The specimen comprised peripheral blood, sampled after recovery from COVID-19. The receptors here all came from a human donor who had recovered from COVID-19.

The J gene is TRBJ1-2, the V gene TRBV21-1; TRBD1 is the table's D call, not checked against the DNA. TRBV21-1 is noted as a pseudogene. The CDR3 consists of 15 residues. CDR3 bases: TGTGCCAGCAGCAAACAGTTGGACAGAAACTATGGCTACACCTTC. Translating it yields CASSKQLDRNYGYTF.

The chain links TRBV30 to TRBJ2-1; 7 bases align to TRBD1. Trimming took 6 bases from V and 4 from J; bases not matched to a gene: 9. From germline, CDR1 is GTSNPN and CDR2 SVGIG (reference sequence). This CDR3 comprises 14 residues. CDR3 nucleotide sequence: TGTGCCTGTGACAGGGTTGGAAAGTACAATGAGCAGTTCTTC. This encodes CACDRVGKYNEQFF.

The genes are TRBV19 and TRBJ1-4, with 7 bases matching TRBD1. Germline V gene lookup returns CDR1 LNHDA and CDR2 SQIVND (reference sequence). With 6 bases clipped from V and 8 bases from J, the junction kept 6 bases outside the gene matches. CDR3 length equals 13 residues. This chain's CDR3 is CASRATGEEKLFF. Written as DNA, the CDR3 is TGTGCCAGTAGGGCCACAGGGGAGGAAAAACTGTTTTTT.

The sample holds one count of this clone. This chain connects TRBV29-1 to TRBJ2-3; D is unclear. The CDR3 is made up of 11 amino acids. Looked up from germline, CDR1 is SQVTM and CDR2 is ANQGSEA. Between the trimmed V and J ends, which lost 7 bases and 5 bases, there was a span of 10 bases. CDR3 residues: CSGAWGDTQYF. In DNA form, the CDR3 reads TGCAGCGGGGCATGGGGAGATACGCAGTATTTT.

The J gene is TRBJ2-2, the V gene TRBV3-1 (or the pseudogene TRBV3-2); 8 nucleotides agree with TRBD1. The V gene end was trimmed by 3 bases and the J gene end by 7 bases; junction bases not matched to a gene: 4. This CDR3 region has 14 residues. The germline CDR1 and CDR2 sequences are LGHDT and YNNKEL (reference sequence). CDR3 nucleotides: TGTGCCAGCAGCCACCTGGACAGGGTCGGGGAGCTGTTTTTT. Its protein is CASSHLDRVGELFF.

This clone was recorded once. The chain carries TRBV19 and TRBJ1-2; 7 positions agree with TRBD1. V shed 7 bases, J shed 5 bases, and the junction held 22 bases outside the gene matches. CDR1 is LNHDA and CDR2 is SQIVND in the germline V gene (reference sequence). The CDR3 length is 18 residues. The CDR3 region is CASTETGKGPLKGYGYTF. The CDR3 DNA sequence: TGTGCCAGTACCGAGACAGGGAAAGGGCCCTTAAAGGGGTATGGCTACACCTTC.

This clone was seen a handful of times. The junction departs from germline at one end; a sequencing error may be responsible. The rearrangement links TRBV7-7 to TRBJ1-2, with D hard to call. The length of the CDR3 is 16 residues. The germline gives CDR1 SSHAT, CDR2 FNYEAQ (reference sequence). The CDR3 spells CASSSPRRGKNYGYTF. DNA for the CDR3: TGTGCTAGCAGCTCCCCGCGGCGAGGGAAAAACTATGGCTACACCTTC.

The CDR3 reads CASSSGGASSYEQYF. The CDR3 DNA reads TGTGCCAGCAGCTCCGGGGGCGCGAGCTCCTACGAGCAGTACTTC. The rearrangement links TRBV6-5 to TRBJ2-7; the D gene could be TRBD1 or TRBD2 (6 bases each). Germline V lookup: CDR1 MNHEY, CDR2 SVGAGI. The CDR3 runs 15 residues. V was clipped by 6 bases and J by 0 bases, with 15 bases between them.

This chain joins TRBV28 and TRBJ2-5; 8 bases fit TRBD1. V dropped 1 base and J dropped 0; count of bases not matched to a gene: 13. The length of the CDR3 is 19 residues. The germline V gene has CDR1 MDHEN and CDR2 SYDVKM. CDR3 coding DNA: TGTGCCAGCAGTTTATCTCCGGGACAGGCCGGAGACCACCAAGAGACCCAGTACTTC. Protein product: CASSLSPGQAGDHQETQYF.

This clone has a handful of counts. Other DNA sequences from this sample encode an identical CDR3 as well. V gene TRBV6-1 combines with J gene TRBJ1-5; possibly TRBD1 for D (6 bases). Germline V gene data show CDR1 as MNHNS and CDR2 as SASEGT. Trimming took 2 bases from V and 0 from J, leaving 8 bases between them. The CDR3 sequence is 15 residues long. The CDR3 region is CASSERGGSNQPQHF. CDR3 nucleotide sequence: TGTGCCAGCAGTGAAAGGGGGGGTAGCAATCAGCCCCAGCATTTT.

This clone turned up a few times. Its ends do not fully match the called genes, so a read error is possible. This chain connects TRBV20-1 to TRBJ1-3, with unresolved D. This CDR3 has 11 residues. Germline V gives CDR1 DFQATT, CDR2 SNEGSKA (reference sequence). CDR3 in amino acids: CSAPRGDTIYF. CDR3 bases: TGCAGTGCTCCCCGTGGAGACACCATATATTTT.

The J gene is TRBJ2-1, the V gene TRBV30, with D perhaps matching TRBD1 (8 bases). Germline V gene sequence: CDR1 GTSNPN, CDR2 SVGIG (reference sequence). The CDR3 spans 14 residues. Trimming took 0 bases from V and 9 from J, leaving 15 bases between them. The CDR3 DNA follows: TGTGCCTGGAGTGTACAGGGGGGGCCGGTTGAGCAGTTCTTC. Encoded protein: CAWSVQGGPVEQFF.

The chain employs TRBV19 and TRBJ1-4; 7 bases line up with TRBD1. CDR3 length: 16 amino acids. Germline lookup yields CDR1 LNHDA and CDR2 SQIVND (reference sequence). The V gene end was trimmed by 5 bases and the J gene end by 3 bases; junction bases not matched to a gene: 9. The CDR3 DNA is TGTGCCAGTAGTTTGGGGGACAGAACTTCTAATGAAAAACTGTTTTTT. Its translation is CASSLGDRTSNEKLFF.

The rearrangement uses TRBV29-1 and TRBJ2-7; perhaps TRBD1 as D (5 bases). V lost 5 bases, J lost 2 bases, and 13 bases lay in between. This CDR3 is 13 amino acids long. The V gene's germline CDR1 is SQVTM and CDR2 ANQGSEA. The CDR3 coding sequence is TGCAGCGTTTCCCGACAGCCTACCTACGAGCAGTACTTC. Translated, it gives CSVSRQPTYEQYF.

This rearrangement joins TRBV19 to TRBJ1-2; weak D call: TRBD1 (6 bases). From germline, CDR1 is LNHDA and CDR2 SQIVND (reference sequence). The V gene lost 3 bases and the J gene lost 2 bases, with 13 bases spanning the gap. The CDR3 extends over 15 amino acids. DNA of the CDR3: TGTGCCAGTAGTATCAACAGGGAGATCAACTATGGCTACACCTTC. It encodes CASSINREINYGYTF.

The V call is TRBV28, the J call TRBJ2-7, with unresolved D. V lost 5 bases and J lost 2, with 13 bases in between. CDR3 length equals 14 residues. Germline-derived CDR1 and CDR2 are MDHEN and SYDVKM. CDR3 loop: CASSPPYGPYEQYF. CDR3 nucleotides: TGTGCCAGCAGTCCGCCTTATGGTCCCTACGAGCAGTACTTC.

This clone showed up just once. The gene calls are TRBV7-2 and TRBJ1-1; possibly TRBD1 for D (5 bases). CDR1 and CDR2 (germline): SGHTA, FQGNSA. Deletions cut 1 base from V and 8 bases from J, with 14 bases between. The CDR3 loop spans 14 amino acids. The CDR3 sequence: CASSLVRTGYEAFF. The DNA for the CDR3 is TGTGCCAGCAGCTTAGTCCGAACAGGCTACGAAGCTTTCTTT. The complete variable domain, with remaining parts taken from reference TRBV7-2 and TRBJ1-1, reads GAGVSQSPSNKVTEKGKDVELRCDPISGHTALYWYRQSLGQGLEFLIYFQGNSAPDKSGLPSDRFSAERTGGSVSTLTIQRTQQEDSAVYLCASSLVRTGYEAFFGQGTRLTVV.

The gene calls are TRBV7-9 and TRBJ1-5; 9 positions match TRBD1. The junction had 12 bases not matched to a gene; V was cut back by 3 bases and J by 6 bases. The V gene's germline CDR1 is SEHNR and CDR2 FQNEAQ (reference sequence). The CDR3 totals 17 residues. In DNA, the CDR3 is TGTGCCAGCAGCTTTGGAACGACAGGGGGGTTCGGTCAGCCCCAGCATTTT. It is translated as CASSFGTTGGFGQPQHF.

The V and J genes are TRBV28 and TRBJ1-1; no firm D call. CDR1 and CDR2 from the germline V gene are MDHEN and SYDVKM. The CDR3 has 13 amino acids. The V gene lost 7 bases and the J gene lost 3 bases, with 12 bases spanning the gap. The CDR3 sequence is CASILLGYTEAFF. CDR3 DNA: TGTGCCAGCATCTTATTAGGGTACACTGAAGCTTTCTTT.

The CDR3 loop reads CASSLYRALNPTTDTQYF. CDR3 in DNA: TGTGCCAGCAGCTTATACCGGGCCCTCAACCCCACCACAGATACGCAGTATTTT. The V gene is TRBV5-6, the J gene TRBJ2-3; D unclear. The V and J ends lost 2 bases and 2 bases respectively, with 21 bases between them. This CDR3 is 18 amino acids long. Germline loops: CDR1 SGHDT, CDR2 YYEEEE.

The chain employs TRBV5-4 and TRBJ1-1; D uncertain. With 4 bases removed from V and 3 bases from J, the gap between germline ends came to 7 bases. Germline CDR1 reads SGHNT; CDR2 reads YYREEE (reference sequence). The CDR3 extends over 12 amino acids. CDR3 amino acids: CASSLVDTEAFF. The CDR3 DNA reads as TGTGCCAGCAGCCTTGTAGACACTGAAGCTTTCTTT.

The rearrangement uses TRBV28 and TRBJ1-6; 7 nucleotides match TRBD1. J lost 4 bases, V lost 4 bases, and 4 bases had no gene match. The CDR3 totals 15 residues. Per germline, CDR1 MDHEN and CDR2 SYDVKM. CDR3 sequence reads: CASSSPGQYNSPLHF. The CDR3 DNA follows: TGTGCCAGCAGTTCTCCGGGACAGTATAATTCACCCCTCCACTTT.

The chain links TRBV7-8 to TRBJ2-2; possibly TRBD1 for D (5 bases). This CDR3 is 14 amino acids long. V lost 5 bases and J 8 bases, leaving 15 bases between the germline ends. Germline CDR1 and CDR2: SGHVS and FQNEAQ. The CDR3 coding sequence is TGTGCCAGCAGCCATGGTAGGGGCGAGGGGGAGCTGTTTTTT. Translated, it gives CASSHGRGEGELFF.